These 22 T cell receptor beta chains share one sample of origin, sequenced in a study of T cells after posttransplantation cyclophosphamide. Only in-frame clones appear in the TCRdb table, and some are missing; sequencing was by immunoSEQ multiplex PCR. The data hold roughly 32,000 clones, with around nine tenths observed a single time. The naive gate required viable CD3+CD4+ or CD3+CD8+ cells with CCR7+CD45RA+CD45RO-CD95-CD27+CD28+ phenotype. The sequenced material came from naive CD4+ T cells sorted from PBMCs. The origin of the receptors is a woman between 55 and 75 years old in good health, CMV-negative, and a related stem cell transplant donor.

This clone appeared once. The chain couples TRBV5-6 to TRBJ2-1; 8 bases align to TRBD2. CDR3 length: 14 amino acids. Germline lookup yields CDR1 SGHDT and CDR2 YYEEEE. Germline trimming cut 4 bases from V and 5 bases from J; bases unmatched to any gene: 5. The CDR3 DNA reads as TGTGCCAGCAGCGGGCTTAGCGGGAACAATGAGCAGTTCTTC. It codes for CASSGLSGNNEQFF.

The chain links TRBV15 to TRBJ2-7, with D possibly matching TRBD2 (6 bases). This CDR3 is built from 15 residues. Germline CDR1 and CDR2: LNHNV and YYDKDF (reference sequence). Between the trimmed V and J ends, which lost 5 bases and 3 bases, there was a span of 17 bases. Here the CDR3 reads CATSSPGTGDYEQYF. CDR3 bases: TGTGCCACCAGCTCACCCGGGACGGGAGACTACGAGCAGTACTTC.

The chain uses TRBV4-2 and TRBJ2-7; D unclear. Between the trimmed V and J ends, which lost 1 base and 4 bases, there was a span of 5 bases. The CDR3 covers 12 residues. Germline lookup yields CDR1 LGHNA and CDR2 YNFKEQ. CDR3 in amino acids: CASSQVAYEQYF. CDR3 nucleotide sequence: TGTGCCAGCAGCCAAGTGGCATACGAGCAGTACTTC.

This chain joins TRBV5-5 and TRBJ2-3; tentative D call: TRBD1 (5 bases). Germline V CDR1 and CDR2: SGHKS, YYEKEE (reference sequence). Trimming left V 0 bases short and J 0 bases short, with 11 bases between. CDR3 size: 16 residues. The DNA of the CDR3 is TGTGCCAGCAGCTTGGGGGGCTTTTGGAGCACAGATACGCAGTATTTT. This encodes CASSLGGFWSTDTQYF.

The J gene is TRBJ2-1, the V gene TRBV4-2; maybe TRBD2 (6 bases). Trimming removed 0 bases at V and 2 bases at J, with 11 bases between. Germline CDR1 reads LGHNA; CDR2 reads YNFKEQ. CDR3 length equals 16 residues. The DNA for the CDR3 is TGTGCCAGCAGCCAAGATGAGGACTACCCCTACAATGAGCAGTTCTTC. It specifies CASSQDEDYPYNEQFF.

As concerns this clone: Without the conserved terminal phenylalanine or tryptophan, this CDR3 likely stems from a read error. The CDR3, as DNA: TGTGCCAGCACCCAGGGGACCTACACCGGGGAGCTGTTTTCT. Translating it yields CASTQGTYTGELFS. V usage is TRBV2 and J usage is TRBJ2-2, with D possibly matching TRBD1 (6 bases). Germline CDR1 is SNHLY and CDR2 is FYNNEI. V shed 7 bases and J shed 3 bases, with 12 bases lying between them. The CDR3 runs 14 residues.

The DNA for the CDR3 is TGTGCCAGCACCCCGGACAGATACTATGGCTACACCTTC. Its protein product is CASTPDRYYGYTF. The genes are TRBV5-5 and TRBJ1-2; D might be TRBD1 (6 bases). Trimming took 6 bases from V and 3 from J, leaving 12 bases between them. CDR3 length equals 13 residues. The germline CDR1 and CDR2 sequences are SGHKS and YYEKEE (reference sequence).

CDR3 residues: CASSLLGGPWETQYF. CDR3 sequence (DNA): TGCGCCAGCAGCTTGTTAGGGGGCCCCTGGGAGACCCAGTACTTC. J is TRBJ2-5 and V is TRBV5-1, with TRBD1 identical over 7 bases. Trimming at V came to 1 base and at J to 5 bases, leaving 8 bases not matched to a gene. Germline V gives CDR1 SGHRS, CDR2 YFSETQ. The CDR3 contains 15 residues. The entire variable domain, with the rest obtained from reference TRBV5-1 and TRBJ2-5, is as follows: KAGVTQTPRYLIKTRGQQVTLSCSPISGHRSVSWYQQTPGQGLQFLFEYFSETQRNKGNFPGRFSGRQFSNSRSEMNVSTLELGDSALYLCASSLLGGPWETQYFGPGTRLLVL.

The chain is built from TRBV5-1 and TRBJ1-6, with TRBD1 matching 8 bases. The CDR3 runs to 14 residues. The germline V gene encodes CDR1 SGHRS and CDR2 YFSETQ. The ends lost 3 bases at V and 10 bases at J; junction bases unmatched: 6. The CDR3 DNA sequence: TGCGCCAGCAGCTACCAGGGGGCAGGATCACCCCTCCACTTT. This translates into CASSYQGAGSPLHF.

CDR3 nucleotides: TGTGCCAGCAGTTACGGGGTAGCGGGAGCGGAGTACTTC. Its translation: CASSYGVAGAEYF. The gene calls are TRBV6-5 and TRBJ2-7, with TRBD2 matching 9 bases. The CDR3 sequence is 13 residues long. Trimming at V came to 2 bases and at J to 11 bases, leaving 7 bases not matched to a gene. Germline V lookup: CDR1 MNHEY, CDR2 SVGAGI.

The chain carries TRBV7-3 and TRBJ2-2; 7 nucleotides line up with TRBD1. V shed 5 bases and J 4 bases; nucleotides not matched to a gene: 7. This CDR3 spans 15 amino acids. Per germline, CDR1 SGHTA and CDR2 FQGTGA. CDR3: CASSNRQGATGELFF. Here the CDR3 DNA reads TGTGCCAGCAGCAACCGACAGGGAGCCACCGGGGAGCTGTTTTTT.

This chain joins TRBV7-5 and TRBJ2-6; the table names TRBD1, a call not compared with the DNA. TRBV7-5 is assigned pseudogene status. The CDR3 totals 21 residues. CDR3 DNA sequence: TGTGCCAGAAGCCCGAGCGACAGGGGGGCCCACCACCGCTCTGGGGCCAACGTCCTGACTTTC. Protein sequence: CARSPSDRGAHHRSGANVLTF.

The chain carries TRBV6-5 and TRBJ2-3; TRBD1 matches at 7 bases. The V gene's germline CDR1 is MNHEY and CDR2 SVGAGI. V shed 0 bases and J 3 bases; nucleotides not matched to a gene: 3. The CDR3 is made up of 15 amino acids. CDR3 residues: CASSYSEQGTDTQYF. CDR3 in DNA: TGTGCCAGCAGTTACTCGGAACAGGGGACAGATACGCAGTATTTT.

The chain links TRBV5-8 to TRBJ2-7; 9 bases are shared with TRBD2. V was pared by 5 bases and J by 0 bases, with 9 bases of the junction left unmatched. Germline CDR1 reads SGHTS; CDR2 reads YDEGEE. The CDR3 contains 16 residues. The CDR3 is CASRSRSGGISYEQYF. CDR3 DNA: TGTGCCAGCAGATCCCGTAGCGGGGGCATCTCCTACGAGCAGTACTTC.

This rearrangement joins TRBV28 to TRBJ1-1, with TRBD1 matching 7 bases. Trimming took 2 bases from V and 1 from J; bases not matched to a gene: 1. Germline-derived CDR1 and CDR2 are MDHEN and SYDVKM. The CDR3 consists of 14 residues. The CDR3 reads CASSLQGGNTEAFF. The CDR3 region has the DNA TGTGCCAGCAGTTTACAGGGGGGGAACACTGAAGCTTTCTTT.

This rearrangement joins TRBV30 to TRBJ2-7; maybe TRBD1 (6 bases). The CDR3 has 15 residues. In germline, CDR1 is GTSNPN, CDR2 SVGIG (reference sequence). Trimming pared 0 bases from V and 2 bases from J, leaving 14 bases between. For the CDR3, the DNA is TGTGCCTGGAGTGTACCCCCCAGGGGACCCTACGAGCAGTACTTC. Residues: CAWSVPPRGPYEQYF.

The rearrangement links TRBV28 to TRBJ1-3; tentatively, D is TRBD1 (5 bases). The V end lost 6 bases, the J end lost 2 bases, and 14 bases lay between the germline ends. The CDR3 is made up of 15 amino acids. Germline lookup yields CDR1 MDHEN and CDR2 SYDVKM. This CDR3 is CASSTGGRTGNTIYF. The CDR3 DNA is TGTGCCAGCAGCACCGGGGGACGGACTGGAAACACCATATATTTT.

J is TRBJ2-7 and V is TRBV6-6; 8 bases fit TRBD2. V lost 6 bases to trimming and J lost 7 bases; unmatched junction nucleotides: 17. The CDR3 has 16 amino acids. The germline V gene has CDR1 MNHNY and CDR2 SVGAGI (reference sequence). This CDR3 reads CASSQPPLAGGREQYF. Here the CDR3 DNA reads TGTGCCAGCAGCCAACCCCCCCTAGCGGGTGGCCGGGAGCAGTACTTC.

The V call is TRBV30, the J call TRBJ2-3, with 8 positions matching TRBD2. Germline V gene data show CDR1 as GTSNPN and CDR2 as SVGIG (reference sequence). The CDR3 contains 19 residues. With 2 bases clipped from V and 0 bases from J, the junction kept 16 bases outside the gene matches. This chain's CDR3 is CAWSRGKSGGISSTDTQYF. The CDR3, as DNA: TGTGCCTGGAGTAGGGGTAAATCGGGGGGGATCTCTAGCACAGATACGCAGTATTTT. Using reference TRBV30 and TRBJ2-3 for the parts outside the CDR3, the full variable domain is SQTIHQWPATLVQPVGSPLSLECTVEGTSNPNLYWYRQAAGRGLQLLFYSVGIGQISSEVPQNLSASRPQDRQFILSSKKLLLSDSGFYLCAWSRGKSGGISSTDTQYFGPGTRLTVL.

The rearrangement joins TRBV9 to TRBJ2-7, with D perhaps matching TRBD2 (5 bases). This CDR3 region has 14 residues. Germline CDR1 SGDLS, CDR2 YYNGEE. The V end was cut by 4 bases, the J end by 2 bases, with 13 bases between. CDR3 nucleotides: TGTGCCAGCAGCATCACTAGTAGCCCCTACGAGCAGTACTTC. Residues: CASSITSSPYEQYF. Combining the CDR3 with reference TRBV9 and TRBJ2-7 gives the whole variable domain DSGVTQTPKHLITATGQRVTLRCSPRSGDLSVYWYQQSLDQGLQFLIQYYNGEERAKGNILERFSAQQFPDLHSELNLSSLELGDSALYFCASSITSSPYEQYFGPGTRLTVT.

This chain joins TRBV19 and TRBJ2-1, with 9 nucleotides matching TRBD1. The CDR3 extends over 16 amino acids. CDR1 and CDR2 from the germline V gene are LNHDA and SQIVND (reference sequence). J gave up 7 bases and V 5 bases, and 12 bases lay outside the gene matches. The CDR3: CASSALRDREYNEQFF. In DNA form, the CDR3 reads TGTGCCAGTAGTGCCCTCCGGGACAGGGAATATAATGAGCAGTTCTTC.

This clone appeared once. This sequence joins TRBV7-3 and TRBJ1-2; maybe TRBD1 (5 bases). From germline, CDR1 is SGHTA and CDR2 FQGTGA. The CDR3 is made up of 16 amino acids. The V end lost 5 bases, the J end lost 8 bases, and 24 bases lay between the germline ends. CDR3 loop: CASSTGRDLAHGGYTF. The CDR3 region has the DNA TGTGCCAGCAGCACAGGCAGGGACTTGGCGCATGGGGGCTACACCTTC.